These 6 T cell receptor beta chains were sequenced from one sample in a study of T cells after yellow fever vaccination. Using its own MiXCR run on the 5' RACE reads, TCRdb lists one record per CDR3 protein. The sample records some 400,000 distinct CDR3 sequences, 6.2% being singletons. The sequencing here drew on PBMCs, taken 5 days after the yellow fever booster vaccination. The receptors were sampled from a man in his thirties or forties who received the YFV17D yellow fever vaccine.

This clonotype was counted between two and nine times. V is TRBV5-1 and J is TRBJ2-2; the D is unclear. The CDR3 is 13 amino acids. V gave up 0 bases and J gave up 6 bases, with 6 bases separating them. CDR1 and CDR2 from the germline V gene are SGHRS and YFSETQ. CDR3 bases: TGCGCCAGCAGCTTGGAGTTTTCCGGGGAGCTGTTTTTT. Translating it yields CASSLEFSGELFF.

This clonotype was seen at least ten times. This CDR3 reads CSARDGRSAAYNEQFF. Written as DNA, the CDR3 is TGCAGTGCTAGAGATGGTCGGAGCGCAGCCTACAATGAGCAGTTCTTC. The V call is TRBV20-1, the J call TRBJ2-1; D not certain. The CDR3 consists of 16 residues. Trimming shortened V by 0 bases and J by 2 bases, and 14 bases separated the two germline ends. Germline values: CDR1 DFQATT, CDR2 SNEGSKA (reference sequence).

Ten or more counts support this clonotype. The CDR3: CASSPGNGELFF. The DNA of the CDR3 is TGTGCCAGCTCACCAGGCAACGGGGAGCTGTTTTTT. The V gene is TRBV18, the J gene TRBJ2-2; D is ambiguous. Between the trimmed V and J ends, which lost 2 bases and 7 bases, there was a span of 5 bases. Germline lookup yields CDR1 KGHSH and CDR2 LQKENI. The CDR3 spans 12 residues.

This clonotype was detected ten times or more. The V call is TRBV7-9, the J call TRBJ2-7; unclear D gene. The ends were cut back, 5 bases at V and 0 bases at J, with 14 bases in the middle. Germline CDR1 is SEHNR and CDR2 is FQNEAQ (reference sequence). The CDR3 has 15 amino acids. The CDR3 nucleotides are TGTGCCAGCAGCCCCGACGGATGGAGCTCCTACGAGCAGTACTTC. Encoded protein: CASSPDGWSSYEQYF.

The sample holds a few counts of this clonotype. The chain combines TRBV20-1 with TRBJ2-3; D is uncertain. The CDR3 loop spans 11 amino acids. V lost 7 bases and J lost 0, with 5 bases in between. Germline V lookup: CDR1 DFQATT, CDR2 SNEGSKA (reference sequence). CDR3 nucleotide sequence: TGCAGTGGGGATAGCACAGATACGCAGTATTTT. The encoded protein is CSGDSTDTQYF.

The table lists this clonotype with many counts. The V gene is TRBV7-9, the J gene TRBJ2-2; TRBD2 is a possible D gene (7 bases). CDR1 and CDR2 from the germline V gene are SEHNR and FQNEAQ (reference sequence). The CDR3 has 15 residues. Deletions cut 6 bases from V and 5 bases from J, with 16 bases between. The CDR3: CASRYLQGGTGELFF. Written as DNA, the CDR3 is TGTGCCAGCAGATACCTACAGGGAGGGACCGGGGAGCTGTTTTTT.